These T cell receptor beta chains were read from a single sample in a study of T cells of healthy individuals. MiXCR, run by TCRdb on the 5' RACE reads, gives a single entry per CDR3 protein. This table holds around 98,000 distinct CDR3 sequences, under 20% found once. These receptor sequences come from a human donor in good health. Each CDR3 is given with its conserved first and last residue. The D gene is left open where the match is weak. Where a row states a size, it is once, few, many or the class of an expanded clone; other rows omit it.

J	size	D	V	CDR3	DNA
TRBJ2-2	-	-	TRBV6-2/TRBV6-3	CASRLLWASRPTGELFF	TGTGCCAGCAGACTCCTTTGGGCTAGCAGACCAACCGGGGAGCTGTTTTTT
TRBJ2-3	-	-	TRBV28	CASSLPNYTQYF	TGTGCCAGCAGCCTACCGAACTATACGCAGTATTTT
TRBJ2-2	few	-	TRBV7-2	CASSLTPGVHGELFF	TGTGCCAGCAGCCTCACGCCGGGGGTGCACGGGGAGCTGTTTTTT
TRBJ2-3	-	-	TRBV28	CASSLSGGYSTDTQYF	TGTGCCAGCAGTTTAAGTGGGGGCTATAGCACAGATACGCAGTATTTT
TRBJ2-2	-	-	TRBV28	CASSLGGVNTGELFF	TGTGCCAGCAGTTTAGGGGGAGTAAACACCGGGGAGCTGTTTTTT
TRBJ1-1	few	-	TRBV20-1	CSAGGLNTEAFF	TGCAGTGCTGGGGGGTTGAACACTGAAGCTTTCTTT
TRBJ2-7	-	-	TRBV7-2	CASSRFPSYEQYF	TGTGCCAGCAGTCGATTTCCCTCCTACGAGCAGTACTTC
TRBJ1-5	few	-	TRBV6-5	CASYQGMTVQPQHF	TGTGCCAGCTATCAGGGGATGACTGTTCAGCCCCAGCATTTT
TRBJ1-2	-	-	TRBV11-1	CASSLSSTVNYGYTF	TGTGCCAGCAGCCTCAGTTCCACAGTAAACTATGGCTACACCTTC
TRBJ2-1	few	TRBD2	TRBV5-4	CASSLHPTGRDEQFF	TGTGCCAGCAGCTTGCACCCTACCGGGAGGGATGAGCAGTTCTTC
TRBJ2-7	-	-	TRBV28	CASSLLGTLIYEQYF	TGTGCCAGCAGTTTATTGGGGACCCTAATCTACGAGCAGTACTTC
TRBJ2-6	many	-	TRBV6-4	CASSAQASSGANVLTF	TGTGCCAGCAGTGCACAGGCGAGCTCTGGGGCCAACGTCCTGACTTTC
TRBJ2-1	many	TRBD1	TRBV6-5	CASSPHPDRVDNEQFF	TGTGCCAGCAGTCCCCACCCTGACAGGGTTGACAATGAGCAGTTCTTC
TRBJ2-7	many	-	TRBV4-3	CASSPQPRVSYEQYF	TGCGCCAGCAGCCCGCAACCGCGGGTATCCTACGAGCAGTACTTC
TRBJ2-5	few	-	TRBV29-1	CSGGLRQETQYF	TGCAGCGGGGGATTGCGCCAAGAGACCCAGTACTTC
TRBJ2-7	-	-	TRBV2	CAGRDVVGEPYEQYF	TGTGCCGGACGGGACGTGGTGGGAGAGCCCTACGAGCAGTACTTC
TRBJ2-1	-	TRBD2	TRBV6-6	CASRPASGGRQFF	TGTGCCAGCAGACCCGCTAGCGGGGGGCGGCAGTTCTTC
TRBJ2-5	-	TRBD1	TRBV11-2	CASSSDQGAWETQYF	TGTGCCAGCAGCTCAGATCAGGGGGCATGGGAGACCCAGTACTTC
TRBJ2-4	few	-	TRBV5-6	CASSLKEKADIQYF	TGTGCCAGCAGCCTTAAGGAGAAAGCGGACATTCAGTACTTC
TRBJ1-1	few	-	TRBV28	CASSSQGGETEAFF	TGTGCCAGCAGCTCACAGGGAGGCGAAACTGAAGCTTTCTTT
TRBJ2-1	-	-	TRBV12-3/TRBV12-4	CASSLYLADYGNEQFF	TGTGCCAGCAGTTTATATTTGGCCGACTATGGCAATGAGCAGTTCTTC
TRBJ2-2	few	TRBD2	TRBV9	CASSVGLAGLTGELFF	TGTGCCAGCAGCGTGGGACTAGCGGGACTCACCGGGGAGCTGTTTTTT
TRBJ1-4	-	-	TRBV27	CASRAPNEKLFF	TGTGCCAGCAGGGCTCCTAATGAAAAACTGTTTTTT
TRBJ1-1	-	-	TRBV6-5	CASSYRPGTEAFF	TGTGCCAGCAGCTACAGGCCCGGGACTGAAGCTTTCTTT
TRBJ1-1	few	TRBD1	TRBV6-1	CASSAGGLKAFF	TGTGCCAGCAGCGCAGGGGGCCTTAAAGCTTTCTTT
TRBJ1-2	-	TRBD1	TRBV6-5	CASSSTGLGYTF	TGTGCCAGCAGTTCGACAGGGCTTGGCTACACCTTC